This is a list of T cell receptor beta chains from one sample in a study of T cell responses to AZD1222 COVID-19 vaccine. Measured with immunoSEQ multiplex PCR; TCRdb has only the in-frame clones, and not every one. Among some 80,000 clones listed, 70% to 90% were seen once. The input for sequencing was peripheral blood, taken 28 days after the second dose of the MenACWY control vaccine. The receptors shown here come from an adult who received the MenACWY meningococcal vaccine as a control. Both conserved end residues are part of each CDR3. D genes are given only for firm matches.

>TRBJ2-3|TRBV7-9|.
CASPGTRTDTQYF
TGTGCCAGCCCCGGGACTCGAACAGATACGCAGTATTTT
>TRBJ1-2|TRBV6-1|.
CASSDGAVPTYGYTF
TGTGCCAGCAGTGATGGGGCCGTGCCGACCTATGGCTACACCTTC
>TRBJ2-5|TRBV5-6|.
CASSTGTLQETQYF
TGTGCCAGCAGCACCGGGACCCTACAAGAGACCCAGTACTTC
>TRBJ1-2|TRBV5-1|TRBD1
CASSRGVDRGISYGYTF
TGCGCCAGCAGCCGGGGGGTGGACAGGGGAATATCCTATGGCTACACCTTC
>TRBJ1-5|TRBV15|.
CATSRQEAGNQPQHF
TGTGCCACCAGCAGACAAGAGGCAGGGAATCAGCCCCAGCATTTT
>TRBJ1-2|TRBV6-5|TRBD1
CASSRPGQGTLGYTF
TGTGCCAGCAGCCGCCCGGGACAGGGAACGTTAGGCTACACCTTC
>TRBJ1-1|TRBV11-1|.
CASSREMNTEAFF
TGTGCCAGCAGCCGGGAGATGAACACTGAAGCTTTCTTT
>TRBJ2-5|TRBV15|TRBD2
CATSRAAGGQETQYF
TGTGCCACCAGCAGAGCCGCGGGGGGGCAAGAGACCCAGTACTTC
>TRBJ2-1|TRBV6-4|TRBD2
CASSLTSGGAHEQFF
TGTGCCAGCAGTCTCACTAGCGGGGGGGCCCATGAGCAGTTCTTC
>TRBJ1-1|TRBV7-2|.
CASSHEMTAILNTEAFF
TGTGCCAGCAGCCACGAGATGACAGCCATACTGAACACTGAAGCTTTCTTT
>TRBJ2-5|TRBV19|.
CASSMGRDQETQYF
TGTGCCAGTAGTATGGGACGGGATCAAGAGACCCAGTACTTC
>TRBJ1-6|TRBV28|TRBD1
CASTLGQENSPLHF
TGTGCCAGCACCCTGGGACAGGAGAATTCACCCCTCCACTTT